The 27 T cell receptor beta chains presented below share a single source sample, sequenced in a study of radiotherapy plus CTLA-4 blockade in lung cancer. TCRdb keeps only in-frame clones here, not all; method: immunoSEQ multiplex PCR. The sample consists of about 98,000 clones, approximately 78% of them appearing once. The specimen comprised peripheral blood, sampled from a patient treated with radiotherapy plus ipilimumab. Receptors were obtained from a human donor with non-small cell lung cancer who had a partial response to radiotherapy plus ipilimumab.

This chain connects TRBV7-3 to TRBJ2-1; TRBD2 aligns across 12 bases. Germline-derived CDR1 and CDR2 are SGHTA and FQGTGA. The CDR3 runs 14 residues. The trim removed 3 bases at V and 7 bases at J, leaving 1 base unmatched. CDR3 coding DNA: TGTGCCAGCAGCTTGGGGACTAGCGGGAATGAGCAGTTCTTC. This sequence encodes CASSLGTSGNEQFF. Complete variable domain (other parts from reference TRBV7-3 and TRBJ2-1): GAGVSQTPSNKVTEKGKYVELRCDPISGHTALYWYRQSLGQGPEFLIYFQGTGAADDSGLPNDRFFAVRPEGSVSTLKIQRTERGDSAVYLCASSLGTSGNEQFFGPGTRLTVL.

The V call is TRBV6-4, the J call TRBJ2-1, with 11 positions matching TRBD1. The trim removed 5 bases at V and 10 bases at J, leaving 10 bases unmatched. CDR1 MRHNA and CDR2 SNTAGT come from the germline V gene. The CDR3 extends over 15 amino acids. The chain's CDR3 is CASSSGTGGKGEQFF. CDR3 coding DNA: TGTGCCAGCAGTTCCGGGACAGGGGGTAAAGGCGAGCAGTTCTTC.

This chain links TRBV19 with TRBJ1-1; 8 bases are shared with TRBD1. The CDR3 sequence is 14 residues long. Germline assignment: CDR1 LNHDA and CDR2 SQIVND (reference sequence). The J segment lost 3 bases and the V segment lost 6 bases, leaving 6 bases of the junction unmatched. CDR3 DNA sequence: TGTGCCAGTAGCAAGAACAGGGGGGACACTGAAGCTTTCTTT. It translates to CASSKNRGDTEAFF.

This chain joins TRBV19 and TRBJ2-2; the match to TRBD2 covers 9 bases. V shed 3 bases, J shed 7 bases, and the junction held 6 bases outside the gene matches. Germline V lookup: CDR1 LNHDA, CDR2 SQIVND (reference sequence). The CDR3 totals 15 residues. In DNA form, the CDR3 reads TGTGCCAGTAGTATGGGACTAGCAGGCGGCGGGGAGCTGTTTTTT. Its translation: CASSMGLAGGGELFF.

A single count supports this clone. The rearrangement uses TRBV27 and TRBJ2-3; TRBD2 matches at 7 bases. This CDR3 is 14 amino acids long. V lost 4 bases and J lost 14; bases outside the gene matches: 15. Germline lookup yields CDR1 MNHEY and CDR2 SMNVEV (reference sequence). The CDR3 bases are TGTGCCAGCAGTTACGTGGGGGGGATGGACGGGCGGTATTTT. This sequence encodes CASSYVGGMDGRYF.

The chain combines TRBV28 with TRBJ2-4, with 7 bases lining up with TRBD2. Germline V gene data show CDR1 as MDHEN and CDR2 as SYDVKM. Germline trimming cut 5 bases from V and 0 bases from J; bases unmatched to any gene: 4. There are 15 residues in the CDR3. The CDR3 bases are TGTGCCAGCAGTCCCGGGGAGGGAGCCAAAAACATTCAGTACTTC. This encodes CASSPGEGAKNIQYF.

The chain recombines TRBV7-9 with TRBJ2-1; 9 nucleotides align to TRBD1. The CDR3 has 16 amino acids. The trim removed 5 bases at V and 4 bases at J, leaving 9 bases unmatched. The germline V gene encodes CDR1 SEHNR and CDR2 FQNEAQ (reference sequence). The CDR3 spells CASSRSGQGAYNEQFF. The CDR3 region has the DNA TGTGCCAGCAGCAGGTCGGGACAGGGTGCTTACAATGAGCAGTTCTTC.

The chain joins TRBV29-1 to TRBJ1-3; 7 nucleotides line up with TRBD1. The CDR3 covers 14 residues. Looked up from germline, CDR1 is SQVTM and CDR2 is ANQGSEA. V dropped 6 bases and J dropped 4; count of bases not matched to a gene: 9. The CDR3 bases are TGCAGCGTGAGGAGCACAGGGGCGGGAAACACCATATATTTT. The encoded protein is CSVRSTGAGNTIYF.

This chain links TRBV5-1 with TRBJ2-2, with a weak D call TRBD2 (5 bases). V was shortened by 1 base and J by 2 bases, with 18 bases between the two germline ends. Looked up from germline, CDR1 is SGHRS and CDR2 is YFSETQ. This CDR3 comprises 18 residues. Written as DNA, the CDR3 is TGCGCCAGCAGCTTGTTTGCTCCAGGAGGAGGCAACACCGGGGAGCTGTTTTTT. It encodes CASSLFAPGGGNTGELFF.

V usage is TRBV16 and J usage is TRBJ2-1; 8 bases fit TRBD1. V was clipped by 4 bases and J by 1 base; unmatched bases: 3. Germline V lookup: CDR1 KGHSY, CDR2 FQNENV. The CDR3 runs to 15 residues. DNA of the CDR3: TGTGCCAGCAGCCCCGGGACAGGATCCTACAATGAGCAGTTCTTC. This gives the protein CASSPGTGSYNEQFF.

J is TRBJ2-5 and V is TRBV7-9; perhaps TRBD2 as D (5 bases). CDR1 and CDR2 from the germline V gene are SEHNR and FQNEAQ (reference sequence). Trimming stripped 2 bases from V and 7 bases from J, with 8 bases between. The CDR3 is 12 residues long. The CDR3 DNA follows: TGTGCCAGCAGCTTAACAGAGGGGACCCAGTACTTC. It encodes CASSLTEGTQYF.

This sequence joins TRBV27 and TRBJ1-5, with D maybe TRBD1 (6 bases). The CDR3 loop spans 14 amino acids. V was clipped by 2 bases and J by 3 bases, with 8 bases between them. Germline V gene sequence: CDR1 MNHEY, CDR2 SMNVEV (reference sequence). CDR3 sequence: CASSLRDNNQPQHF. The DNA of the CDR3 is TGTGCCAGCAGTTTAAGGGACAACAATCAGCCCCAGCATTTT.

V and J are TRBV28 and TRBJ1-2; TRBD1 might be the D (6 bases). Looked up from germline, CDR1 is MDHEN and CDR2 is SYDVKM. This CDR3 comprises 16 residues. The V gene lost 7 bases and the J gene lost 5 bases, with 23 bases spanning the gap. As DNA, the CDR3 is TGTGCCAGCACCCAAGGGGTACAGGGCCTTGGGTATGGCTACACCTTC. It is translated as CASTQGVQGLGYGYTF.

This clone was seen more than once but under ten times. V is TRBV6-1 and J is TRBJ2-1; TRBD2 matches 8 bases. Losses at the gene ends were 10 bases for V and 7 bases for J; bases not matched to a gene: 15. The CDR3 consists of 15 residues. Germline-derived CDR1 and CDR2 are MNHNS and SASEGT. The CDR3 spells CATFPAGVRRNEQFF. The CDR3 nucleotides read TGTGCCACCTTCCCAGCGGGAGTAAGAAGGAATGAGCAGTTCTTC.

The chain employs TRBV5-4 and TRBJ2-3; TRBD2 agrees at 10 bases. The CDR3 runs to 16 residues. V lost 4 bases to trimming and J lost 0 bases; unmatched junction nucleotides: 5. The germline V gene has CDR1 SGHNT and CDR2 YYREEE (reference sequence). This chain's CDR3 is CASSHLAGASTDTQYF. The CDR3 DNA is TGTGCCAGCAGCCATCTAGCGGGAGCAAGCACAGATACGCAGTATTTT.

The rearrangement links TRBV2 to TRBJ1-5; no clear D gene. Trimming stripped 0 bases from V and 9 bases from J, with 6 bases between. Germline assignment: CDR1 SNHLY and CDR2 FYNNEI. This CDR3 has 12 amino acids. This chain's CDR3 is CASSEALGPQHF. The CDR3 nucleotides are TGTGCCAGCAGTGAAGCGCTAGGGCCCCAGCATTTT.

V and J are TRBV27 and TRBJ2-1, with TRBD2 matching 8 bases. After removal of 3 bases from V and 2 bases from J, the junction contained 12 bases not matched to a gene. Per the germline V gene, CDR1 is MNHEY and CDR2 is SMNVEV (reference sequence). The CDR3 is 18 amino acids. CDR3 sequence (DNA): TGTGCCAGCAGTTTGTATTGGCCGGGGGGGCAAACCTACAATGAGCAGTTCTTC. It translates to CASSLYWPGGQTYNEQFF.

V and J are TRBV6-1 and TRBJ1-1, with D possibly TRBD1 on 5 matching bases. Trimming stripped 7 bases from V and 3 bases from J, with 12 bases between. The CDR3 totals 13 residues. From germline, CDR1 is MNHNS and CDR2 SASEGT. The CDR3 DNA follows: TGTGCCAGCAACCTGGGGGGGGACACTGAAGCTTTCTTT. This encodes CASNLGGDTEAFF.

The chain recombines TRBV27 with TRBJ2-6; TRBD2 aligns across 10 bases. The CDR3 runs 16 residues. Germline-derived CDR1 and CDR2 are MNHEY and SMNVEV (reference sequence). V was clipped by 5 bases and J by 2 bases; unmatched bases: 3. The CDR3 DNA sequence: TGTGCCAGCAGTCCAGCGGGAGGGCCTGGGGCCAACGTCCTGACTTTC. Translated, it gives CASSPAGGPGANVLTF.

This clone was found once. The chain couples TRBV7-6 to TRBJ2-2; possibly TRBD1 for D (5 bases). Per germline, CDR1 SGHVS and CDR2 FNYEAQ. There are 14 residues in the CDR3. The V gene lost 5 bases and the J gene lost 6 bases, with 13 bases spanning the gap. The CDR3 nucleotides are TGTGCCAGCAGCCCGACAGAGCCAGCCGGGGAGCTGTTTTTT. It yields the protein CASSPTEPAGELFF.

The rearrangement uses TRBV28 and TRBJ2-3; a weak D match, TRBD2 (5 bases). The germline V gene has CDR1 MDHEN and CDR2 SYDVKM. The CDR3 runs 16 residues. V gave up 7 bases and J gave up 1 base, with 18 bases separating them. CDR3 DNA sequence: TGTGCCAGCACCCCCCGAGGGCGGGTGCGCACAGATACGCAGTATTTT. It yields the protein CASTPRGRVRTDTQYF.

CDR3 nucleotide sequence: TGTGCCAGCAGCGCCAAGCGGGGACAGGGGAGCACTGAAGCTTTCTTT. Protein: CASSAKRGQGSTEAFF. This chain links TRBV11-2 with TRBJ1-1; 10 nucleotides match TRBD1. Germline V gives CDR1 SGHAT, CDR2 FQNNGV. The trim removed 5 bases at V and 4 bases at J, leaving 10 bases unmatched. This CDR3 is 16 amino acids long. The variable domain in full, completed from reference TRBV11-2 and TRBJ1-1, reads EAGVAQSPRYKIIEKRQSVAFWCNPISGHATLYWYQQILGQGPKLLIQFQNNGVVDDSQLPKDRFSAERLKGVDSTLKIQPAKLEDSAVYLCASSAKRGQGSTEAFFGQGTRLTVV.

The rearrangement links TRBV27 to TRBJ2-1, with D perhaps matching TRBD1 (6 bases). CDR3 size: 18 residues. Germline loops: CDR1 MNHEY, CDR2 SMNVEV (reference sequence). Trimming cost V 5 bases and J 0 bases, with 20 bases left between them. The CDR3 DNA is TGTGCCAGCAGTCTAACCGGACAGCCCCCAAGCTCCTACAATGAGCAGTTCTTC. It translates to CASSLTGQPPSSYNEQFF.

In this sample, this clone turned up once. The chain employs TRBV6-5 and TRBJ2-7, with a weak D call TRBD2 (6 bases). CDR1 and CDR2 (germline): MNHEY, SVGAGI. Trimming took off 0 bases at V and 1 base at J, with 10 bases between the two ends. This CDR3 spans 15 amino acids. CDR3 in DNA: TGTGCCAGCAGTTACTCGGTGGCGGGGTCCTACGAGCAGTACTTC. Translating gives CASSYSVAGSYEQYF.

In DNA form, the CDR3 reads TGTGCCAGCACCCACTACTCGGGAGGGGAAGGGACCGGGGAGCTGTTTTTT. It codes for CASTHYSGGEGTGELFF. The chain has TRBV11-2 and TRBJ2-2; 8 bases line up with TRBD2. V lost 7 bases and J lost 5; bases outside the gene matches: 15. There are 17 residues in the CDR3. The V gene's germline CDR1 is SGHAT and CDR2 FQNNGV.

This chain links TRBV6-6 with TRBJ1-4; 8 bases map to TRBD1. Unmatched junction bases numbered 3, after V lost 6 bases and J lost 3 bases. The CDR3 contains 14 residues. Germline V gene lookup returns CDR1 MNHNY and CDR2 SVGAGI (reference sequence). This CDR3 reads CASRMGQANEKLFF. For the CDR3, the DNA is TGTGCCAGCAGGATGGGACAGGCTAATGAAAAACTGTTTTTT.

This clone has a handful of counts. The chain combines TRBV19 with TRBJ1-1, with D perhaps matching TRBD1 (5 bases). Germline loops: CDR1 LNHDA, CDR2 SQIVND (reference sequence). This CDR3 is 13 amino acids long. V lost 6 bases to trimming and J lost 8 bases, with 16 bases between them. CDR3 DNA sequence: TGTGCCAGTAGAGGGGAGGGCGTCGCCGAAGCTTTCTTT. Encoded protein: CASRGEGVAEAFF.